The T cell receptor beta chain under discussion was sequenced for a study of control samples from healthy donors and cancer patients. The CDR3 extends over 15 amino acids. Looked up from germline, CDR1 is SEHNR and CDR2 is FQNEAQ (reference sequence). Germline trimming cut 3 bases from V and 7 bases from J; bases unmatched to any gene: 4. Measured with immunoSEQ multiplex PCR; TCRdb has only the in-frame clones, and not every one. The data contain more than 45,000 clones, about 93% of them singletons. The sample taken for sequencing was PBMCs. This sequence originates from a woman between 50 and 59 years old with head and neck cancer. This chain uses TRBV7-9 with TRBJ2-1, with 12 nucleotides matching TRBD2. The CDR3 DNA reads TGTGCCAGCAGCTTCCTAGCGGGAGGGGGGAATGAGCAGTTCTTC. It encodes CASSFLAGGGNEQFF.